The present entry profiles one T cell receptor (beta chain) with its context. The record originates from a study of blood T cell repertoires in COVID-19. Across the whole study: COVID-19 samples collected from the United States, Italy and Spain covered acute and convalescent phases.

V lost 3 bases to trimming and J lost 6 bases, with 11 bases between them. CDR3 length equals 13 residues. The germline gives CDR1 MGHRA, CDR2 YSYEKL. Study processing details: Reference gene primer amplification gave nucleated cell count estimates. Sequencing used immunoSEQ multiplex PCR; TCRdb keeps in-frame clones, though not all of them. That table furnishes V, J and clone size, whereas the DNA furnished D and trimming. Of roughly 200,000 clones listed, 80% to 90% were seen once; the top ten hold 0.85% to 0.95%. The J gene is TRBJ2-5, the V gene TRBV4-1, with a tentative D call TRBD2 (5 bases). The sequence came from a woman between 18 and 30 years old who had recovered from COVID-19. Sequencing was performed on peripheral blood. In nucleotides, the CDR3 is TGCGCCAGCAGCCATGTTACGGGAAAGACCCAGTACTTC. It translates to CASSHVTGKTQYF.